Listed below are T cell receptor beta chains from one sample, sequenced in a study of CD8 T cells in ankylosing spondylitis. TCRdb ran MiXCR on the 5' RACE reads and lists one entry per CDR3 protein. Of roughly 470,000 distinct CDR3 sequences listed, about 25% are singletons. The sequenced material came from blood, either unsorted or a sorted T cell fraction (not recorded which). The receptors here all came from a male donor with ankylosing spondylitis. Each CDR3 is given with its conserved first and last residue. The order of the fields is J gene, V gene, clone size, D gene, CDR3 DNA, CDR3 protein. A D gene is named only where the DNA matches it firmly. A row's size may be missing; if present it is once, few, many or a size class.

TRBJ2-5,TRBV7-9,NA,NA,TGTGCCAGCAGCTTAAGGGGGGGTGCGTTCCCAGAGACCCAGTACTTC,CASSLRGGAFPETQYF
TRBJ2-7,TRBV12-3/TRBV12-4,NA,NA,TGTGCCAGCAGACAAGACGGTAGCTCCTACGAGCAGTACTTC,CASRQDGSSYEQYF
TRBJ1-1,TRBV28,NA,NA,TGTGCCAGCAGTGTCCCGGATAGGACTGAAGCTTTCTTT,CASSVPDRTEAFF
TRBJ2-3,TRBV12-3/TRBV12-4,NA,TRBD1,TGTGCCAGCAGTACCGGGACAGGGCTAGATACGCAGTATTTT,CASSTGTGLDTQYF
TRBJ1-5,TRBV7-2,NA,NA,TGTGCCAGCAGCTTCTGGTGGTACCAGCCCCAGCATTTT,CASSFWWYQPQHF
TRBJ2-7,TRBV29-1,NA,TRBD2,TGCAGCGCAGGACTAGCGGAGTCCTACGAGCAGTACTTC,CSAGLAESYEQYF
TRBJ2-1,TRBV3-1,many,NA,TGTGCCAGCAGCCATTGGGACGGGAGCTCCTACAATGAGCAGTTCTTC,CASSHWDGSSYNEQFF
TRBJ2-7,TRBV2,NA,NA,TGTGCCAGCAGTGTGGGGCAGTTCTACGAGCAGTACTTC,CASSVGQFYEQYF
TRBJ2-1,TRBV20-1,NA,NA,TGCAGTGCCATTCCCTGGGATGAGCAGTTCTTC,CSAIPWDEQFF
TRBJ2-5,TRBV3-1,NA,TRBD2,TGTGCCAGCAGCCAAGAATTGACTAGCGGGAGAATAGAGACCCAGTACTTC,CASSQELTSGRIETQYF
TRBJ2-4,TRBV11-2,few,TRBD2,TGTGCCAGCAGCTTAGCGGGGAGGGAAAACATTCAGTACTTC,CASSLAGRENIQYF
TRBJ2-1,TRBV19,few,TRBD2,TGTGCCAGTAGTAAAGATCTCGGGACTAGCGGGAGGGCCAATGAGCAGTTCTTC,CASSKDLGTSGRANEQFF
TRBJ1-2,TRBV7-8,few,NA,TGTGCCAGCAGCTACAGGGAGGGCTATGGCTACACCTTC,CASSYREGYGYTF
TRBJ2-1,TRBV4-2,few,NA,TGTGCCAGCAGCCAAGAGGGGACCACCTACAATGAGCAGTTCTTC,CASSQEGTTYNEQFF
TRBJ1-2,TRBV24-1,few,NA,TGTGCCACCAGTGAAACCGGGCGTAACTATGGCTACACCTTC,CATSETGRNYGYTF
TRBJ2-3,TRBV5-1,few,NA,TGCGCCAGCAGTCCGGGACTCCACTCATCCACAGATACGCAGTATTTT,CASSPGLHSSTDTQYF
TRBJ2-5,TRBV5-1,few,TRBD2,TGCGCCAGCAGCTTGGTCGCGGGAGAAACGGGGACCCAGTACTTC,CASSLVAGETGTQYF
TRBJ2-1,TRBV6-1,NA,TRBD2,TGTGCCAGCATCCTGACTAGCGGCCAGGGCGAGCAGTTCTTC,CASILTSGQGEQFF
TRBJ1-5,TRBV7-2,few,NA,TGTGCCAGCAGCTTAGTTGCCGGGAGGAGCAATCAGCCCCAGCATTTT,CASSLVAGRSNQPQHF
TRBJ2-1,TRBV5-1,many,NA,TGCGCCAGCAGCTTGGACGGGGTCTACAATGAGCAGTTCTTC,CASSLDGVYNEQFF
TRBJ2-1,TRBV20-1,few,TRBD1,TGCAGTGCTAGATCCACAGGGGCCTCCTACAATGAGCAGTTCTTC,CSARSTGASYNEQFF
TRBJ2-1,TRBV5-5,many,NA,TGTGCCAGCAGCTTGGACGGCCGCTCCTACAATGAGCAGTTCTTC,CASSLDGRSYNEQFF
TRBJ2-1,TRBV24-1,NA,TRBD2,TGTGCCACCAGTGACTCTACTAGCGGGAGGACTATATACAATGAGCAGTTCTTC,CATSDSTSGRTIYNEQFF
TRBJ2-1,TRBV11-2,NA,TRBD2,TGTGCCAGCAGCTTAAGAGGGAGGGGTTCCCCCTACAATGAGCAGTTCTTC,CASSLRGRGSPYNEQFF
TRBJ2-1,TRBV7-9,few,TRBD1,TGTGCCAGCAGCCCGGACAGGGGTTGGAGGAATGAGCAGTTCTTC,CASSPDRGWRNEQFF
TRBJ1-4,TRBV24-1,NA,NA,TGTGCCACCACTGGCGGCGACGAAAAACTGTTTTTT,CATTGGDEKLFF
TRBJ2-7,TRBV7-9,NA,NA,TGTGCCAGCAGCCCCGGGCGGACCGTCAGGTACGAGCAGTACTTC,CASSPGRTVRYEQYF
TRBJ2-2,TRBV5-5,NA,NA,TGTGCCAGCAGCCCGGGACTGCTAGCGAACACCGGGGAGCTGTTTTTT,CASSPGLLANTGELFF
TRBJ2-4,TRBV12-3/TRBV12-4,NA,NA,TGTGCCAGCAGCCAGAACGCGGCGCGGGCCATTCAGTACTTC,CASSQNAARAIQYF
TRBJ2-3,TRBV9,few,TRBD2,TGTGCCAGCAGCGTAGTACTAGCGGGTTCGGATACGCAGTATTTT,CASSVVLAGSDTQYF
TRBJ2-1,TRBV6-1,few,TRBD1,TGTGCCAGCAGGAAGGGACAGACCAACTCCTACAATGAGCAGTTCTTC,CASRKGQTNSYNEQFF
TRBJ1-1,TRBV29-1,NA,NA,TGCAGCGTTGGAGGAAGGGGTGGGAACACTGAAGCTTTCTTT,CSVGGRGGNTEAFF
TRBJ1-2,TRBV30,few,NA,TGTGCCACGCCGGGACACTCTAACTATGGCTACACCTTC,CATPGHSNYGYTF
TRBJ2-7,TRBV20-1,few,NA,TGCAGTGCTCGACCTTCGACAGGCAGCTACGAGCAGTACTTC,CSARPSTGSYEQYF
TRBJ2-2,TRBV19,NA,TRBD1,TGTGCCAGTACTGGGACAGGGGAGGTCGGGGAGCTGTTTTTT,CASTGTGEVGELFF
TRBJ1-1,TRBV15,NA,NA,TGTGCCACCAGCAGAATGGTCGACACTGAAGCTTTCTTT,CATSRMVDTEAFF
TRBJ2-5,TRBV7-2,few,NA,TGTGCCAGCAGCGTAGGACACGTCCAAGAGACCCAGTACTTC,CASSVGHVQETQYF
TRBJ1-2,TRBV5-1,NA,NA,TGCGCCAGCAGCCCTGACGGGAGGGACTATGGCTACACCTTC,CASSPDGRDYGYTF
TRBJ2-5,TRBV7-9,NA,TRBD2,TGTGCCAGCAGCTTAACAGTGACTAGCGAGGAAGAGACCCAGTACTTC,CASSLTVTSEEETQYF
TRBJ1-6,TRBV11-2,few,NA,TGTGCCAGCAGCGACAGACAGGAAAATTCACCCCTCCACTTT,CASSDRQENSPLHF
TRBJ1-5,TRBV20-1,NA,TRBD1,TGCAGTGCTAGAGGTCCAGGGGGCCATCAGCCCCAGCATTTT,CSARGPGGHQPQHF
TRBJ2-5,TRBV25-1,NA,NA,TGTGCCAGCAGTGCAGTGTCGAAGCAAGAGACCCAGTACTTC,CASSAVSKQETQYF
TRBJ2-7,TRBV5-4,NA,NA,TGTGCCAGCAGCTTGGAAAGAGGGTGGGAGTACTTC,CASSLERGWEYF